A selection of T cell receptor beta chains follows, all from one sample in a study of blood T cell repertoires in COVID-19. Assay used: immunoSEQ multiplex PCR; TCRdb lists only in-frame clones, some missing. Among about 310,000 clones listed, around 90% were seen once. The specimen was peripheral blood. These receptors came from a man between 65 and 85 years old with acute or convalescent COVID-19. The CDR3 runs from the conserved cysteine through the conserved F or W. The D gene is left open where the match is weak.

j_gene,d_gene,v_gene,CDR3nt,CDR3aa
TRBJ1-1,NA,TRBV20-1,TGCAGTGCTAGTAACACCCCAGGAGGGAACACTGAAGCTTTCTTT,CSASNTPGGNTEAFF
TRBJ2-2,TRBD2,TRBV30,TGTGCCTGGACTGGACTAGGGACCGGGGAGCTGTTTTTT,CAWTGLGTGELFF
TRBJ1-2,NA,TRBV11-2,TGTGCCAGCAGCCGAGACAACGACTATGGCTACACCTTC,CASSRDNDYGYTF
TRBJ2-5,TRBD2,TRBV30,TGTGCCTGGAGTGTGGGCGGGAGTCGGGAGACCCAGTACTTC,CAWSVGGSRETQYF
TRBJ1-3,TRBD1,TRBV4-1,TGCGCCAGCAGCCGATCCGGGACAGGGGGCTTGAACACCATATATTTT,CASSRSGTGGLNTIYF
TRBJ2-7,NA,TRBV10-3,TGTGCCATCAGTGAGGGACAAAACGGGCGCGAGCAGTACTTC,CAISEGQNGREQYF
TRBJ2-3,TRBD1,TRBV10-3,TGTGCCATCACCGCGGGACAGGGGATGGGAGATACGCAGTATTTT,CAITAGQGMGDTQYF
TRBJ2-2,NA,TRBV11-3,TGTGCCAGCAGCTTTCAGCAGGGGAGCACCGGGGAGCTGTTTTTT,CASSFQQGSTGELFF
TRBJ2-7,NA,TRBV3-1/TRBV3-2,TGTGCCAGCAGCCAAGTAGGTAGGACAGTCACCTACGAGCAATACTTC,CASSQVGRTVTYEQYF
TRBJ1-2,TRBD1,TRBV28,TGTGCCAGCAGTTTTTCCAGGGGGCGGGCTGGCTACACCTTC,CASSFSRGRAGYTF
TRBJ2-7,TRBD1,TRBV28,TGTGCCAGCAGTCCTGGACAGGTTTCCTACGAGCAGTACTTC,CASSPGQVSYEQYF
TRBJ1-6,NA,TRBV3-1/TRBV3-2,TGTGCCAGCAGCCAATTTCGGGGTAATTCACCCCTCCACTTT,CASSQFRGNSPLHF
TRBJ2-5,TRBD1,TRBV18,TGTGCCAGCTCAGGCACAGGGGTAGGTGAGACCCAGTACTTC,CASSGTGVGETQYF
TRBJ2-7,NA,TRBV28,TGTGCCAGCAGTTCCCCGGGAGAGCAGTACTTC,CASSSPGEQYF
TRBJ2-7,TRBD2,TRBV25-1,TGTGCCAGTGGACCGGGACTAGCGGGAGGAGTCTACGAGCAGTACTTC,CASGPGLAGGVYEQYF
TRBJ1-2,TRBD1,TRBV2,TGTGCCAGCAAGGAGGACAGGCTGAACTATGGCTACACCTTC,CASKEDRLNYGYTF